This T cell receptor beta chain was recorded in a study of blood T cells in healthy people across ages. The use of a sample-barcoded 5' primer and a J-beta primer mix characterized a second PCR of about 7 to 12 cycles. Tagging of each cDNA molecule was performed by a template-switch adaptor with 12 random nucleotides. From the 5' RACE reads, TCRdb called clonotypes with MiXCR, one entry per CDR3 protein. The sample has about 970,000 distinct CDR3 sequences, roughly 50% seen once; the top ten hold about 21%. V was shortened by 1 base and J by 2 bases, with 7 bases between the two germline ends. Per germline, CDR1 SGHTA and CDR2 FQGNSA. CDR3 length: 14 residues. This clonotype was seen ten or more times.

The material sequenced was blood. The sequence was collected from a woman in her sixties in good health. The rearrangement uses TRBV7-2 and TRBJ2-3; D is uncertain. CDR3: CASSLDGNTDTQYF. The CDR3 nucleotides read TGTGCCAGCAGCTTAGACGGAAACACAGATACGCAGTATTTT.